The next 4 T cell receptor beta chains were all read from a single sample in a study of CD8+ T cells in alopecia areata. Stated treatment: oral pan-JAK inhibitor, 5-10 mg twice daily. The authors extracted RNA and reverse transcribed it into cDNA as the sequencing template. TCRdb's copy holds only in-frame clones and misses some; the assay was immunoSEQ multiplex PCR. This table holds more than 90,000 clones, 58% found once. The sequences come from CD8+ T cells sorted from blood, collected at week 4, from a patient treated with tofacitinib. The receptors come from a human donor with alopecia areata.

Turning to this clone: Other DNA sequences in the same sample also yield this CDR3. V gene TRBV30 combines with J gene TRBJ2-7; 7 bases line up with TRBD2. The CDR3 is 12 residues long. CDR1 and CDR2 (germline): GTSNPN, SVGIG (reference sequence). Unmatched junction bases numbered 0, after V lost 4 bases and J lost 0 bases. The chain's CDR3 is CAWKRGSYEQYF. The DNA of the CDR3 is TGTGCCTGGAAGCGGGGCTCCTACGAGCAGTACTTC.

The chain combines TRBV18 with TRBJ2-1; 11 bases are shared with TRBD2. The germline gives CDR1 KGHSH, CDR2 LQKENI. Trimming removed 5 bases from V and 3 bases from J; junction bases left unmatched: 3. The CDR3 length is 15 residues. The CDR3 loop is CASSDLAGGYNEQFF. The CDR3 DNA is TGTGCCAGCTCAGATCTAGCGGGGGGCTACAATGAGCAGTTCTTC.

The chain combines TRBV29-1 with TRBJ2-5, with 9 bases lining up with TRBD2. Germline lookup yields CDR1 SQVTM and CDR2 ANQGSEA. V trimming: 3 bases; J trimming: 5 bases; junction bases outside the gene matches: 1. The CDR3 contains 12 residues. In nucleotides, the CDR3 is TGCAGCGTTGACGCGGGAGGGGAGACCCAGTACTTC. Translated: CSVDAGGETQYF.

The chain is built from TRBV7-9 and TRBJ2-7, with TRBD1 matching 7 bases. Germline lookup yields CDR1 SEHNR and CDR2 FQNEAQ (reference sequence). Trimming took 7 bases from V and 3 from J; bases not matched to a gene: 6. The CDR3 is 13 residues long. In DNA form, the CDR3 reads TGTGCCAGCATCGCACGGGACAGCTACGAGCAGTACTTC. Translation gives CASIARDSYEQYF. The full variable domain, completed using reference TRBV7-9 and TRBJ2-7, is DTGVSQNPRHKITKRGQNVTFRCDPISEHNRLYWYRQTLGQGPEFLTYFQNEAQLEKSRLLSDRFSAERPKGSFSTLEIQRTEQGDSAMYLCASIARDSYEQYFGPGTRLTVT.